The TCR beta chain described here comes from a study of long-term antiretroviral therapy in people with HIV. The study's findings and limits: Clones with expansion before ART led the repertoire at all time points. HIV repertoires had narrower CDR3 length ranges than controls. Gathering of blood took place between 2004 and 2017, possibly under older ART regimens.

This clone was recorded only once. The antigen is unknown. With 0 bases removed from V and 3 bases from J, the gap between germline ends came to 9 bases. Germline lookup yields CDR1 LGHNA and CDR2 YSLEER. The CDR3 has 14 amino acids. They ran version v3.0 of the immunoSEQ assay at survey level. Sequencing aimed to cover 40,000-50,000 T-cell genomes per sample. Sequencing used immunoSEQ multiplex PCR; TCRdb keeps in-frame clones, though not all of them. The table has some 26,000 clones, about 88% seen once. The starting material was unsorted PBMCs, obtained just over 2.6 years after starting antiretroviral therapy. The receptor comes from a man aged 35 to 55 with HIV. The J gene is TRBJ2-7, the V gene TRBV4-3; D gene ambiguous. The CDR3 DNA is TGCGCCAGCAGCCAAGAATCCAGCCTCTACGAGCAGTACTTC. It codes for CASSQESSLYEQYF.